This T cell receptor (beta chain) was captured in a study of cytomegalovirus exposure and HLA in healthy donors. Study summary: Per a later analysis, the roughly 640 first-cohort and 95 to 150 validation repertoires shared one platform. Whole-study findings and limits: Subsequent analysis of the approximately 110 validation repertoires found a tendency for first-cohort TCR clusters to co-occur.

Libraries were prepared by immunoSEQ multiplex PCR; TCRdb keeps only in-frame clonotypes and omits some of them. The repertoire holds 330,000 or so clones, roughly 88% seen once, with 0.84% in the top ten. Germline V gene lookup returns CDR1 SGHRS and CDR2 YFSETQ. The CDR3 loop spans 15 amino acids. V was trimmed by 0 bases and J by 2 bases, leaving 9 bases between them. As to this clone: The antigen remains unidentified.

The TCR originated in a woman under 30 in good health and CMV-seronegative. This chain links TRBV5-1 with TRBJ1-3, with no clear D. Sequences were obtained from PBMCs. In DNA form, the CDR3 reads TGCGCCAGCAGCTTGGTTGCACAGCCTGGAAACACCATATATTTT. Translation: CASSLVAQPGNTIYF.